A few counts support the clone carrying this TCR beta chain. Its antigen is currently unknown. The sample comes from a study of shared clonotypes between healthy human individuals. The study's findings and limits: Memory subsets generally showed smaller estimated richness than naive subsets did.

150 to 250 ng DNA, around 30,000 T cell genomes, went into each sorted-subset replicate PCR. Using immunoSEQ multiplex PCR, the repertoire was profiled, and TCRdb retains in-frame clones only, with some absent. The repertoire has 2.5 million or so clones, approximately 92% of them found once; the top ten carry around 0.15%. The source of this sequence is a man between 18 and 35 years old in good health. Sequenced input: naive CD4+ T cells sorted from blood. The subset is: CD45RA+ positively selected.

DNA for the CDR3: TGTGCCAGCAGTGAAGGACGAACCCCCCAGCCCCAGCATTTT. This gives the protein CASSEGRTPQPQHF. The V and J genes are TRBV6-1 and TRBJ1-5, with D hard to call. Per the germline V gene, CDR1 is MNHNS and CDR2 is SASEGT. V lost 1 base and J lost 7, with 11 bases in between. The CDR3 is made up of 14 amino acids.